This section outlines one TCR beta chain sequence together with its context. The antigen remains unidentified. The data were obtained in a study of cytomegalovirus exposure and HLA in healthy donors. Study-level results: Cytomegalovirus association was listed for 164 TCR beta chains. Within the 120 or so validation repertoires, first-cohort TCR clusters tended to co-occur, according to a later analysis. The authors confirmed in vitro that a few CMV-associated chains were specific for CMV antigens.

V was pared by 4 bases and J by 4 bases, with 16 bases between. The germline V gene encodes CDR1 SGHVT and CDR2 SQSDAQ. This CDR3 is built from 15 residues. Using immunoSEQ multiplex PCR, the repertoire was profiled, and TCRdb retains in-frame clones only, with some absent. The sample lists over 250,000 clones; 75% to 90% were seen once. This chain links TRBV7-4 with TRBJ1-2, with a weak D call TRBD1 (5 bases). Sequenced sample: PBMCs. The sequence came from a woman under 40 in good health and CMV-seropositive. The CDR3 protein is CASSSGGPPLYGYTF. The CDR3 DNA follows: TGTGCCAGCAGCTCGGGGGGACCCCCGCTCTATGGCTACACCTTC.